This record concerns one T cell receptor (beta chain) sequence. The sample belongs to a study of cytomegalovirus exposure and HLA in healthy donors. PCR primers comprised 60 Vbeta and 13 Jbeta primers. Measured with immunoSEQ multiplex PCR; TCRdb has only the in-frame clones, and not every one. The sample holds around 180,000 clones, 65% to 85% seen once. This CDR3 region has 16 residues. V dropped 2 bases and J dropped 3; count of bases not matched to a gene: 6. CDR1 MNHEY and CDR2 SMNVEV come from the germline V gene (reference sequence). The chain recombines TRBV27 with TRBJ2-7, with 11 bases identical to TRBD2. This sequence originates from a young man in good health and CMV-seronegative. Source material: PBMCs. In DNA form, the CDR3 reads TGTGCCAGCAGTTTACTTACTAGCGGGAGAATCTACGAGCAGTACTTC. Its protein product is CASSLLTSGRIYEQYF.